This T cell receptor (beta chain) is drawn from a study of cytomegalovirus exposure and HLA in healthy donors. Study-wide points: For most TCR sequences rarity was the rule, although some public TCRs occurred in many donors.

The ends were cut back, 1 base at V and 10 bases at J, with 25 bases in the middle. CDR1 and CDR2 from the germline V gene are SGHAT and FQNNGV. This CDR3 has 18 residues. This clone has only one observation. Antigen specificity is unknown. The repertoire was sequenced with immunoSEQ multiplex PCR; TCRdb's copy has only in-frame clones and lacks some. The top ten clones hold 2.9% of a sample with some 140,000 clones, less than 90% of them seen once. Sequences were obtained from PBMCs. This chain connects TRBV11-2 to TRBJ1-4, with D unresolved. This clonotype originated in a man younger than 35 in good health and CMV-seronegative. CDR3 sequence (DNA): TGTGCCAGCAGCTTAGTTCCCCCCCCCGGAAGTGCGGGTGGAAAACTGTTTTTT. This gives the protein CASSLVPPPGSAGGKLFF.